By share, the clone carrying this TCR beta chain ranks as medium-sized (0.01 to 0.1%). The same CDR3 arises from other DNA sequences in this sample as well. The sample originates from a study of blood T cell repertoires in COVID-19. The overall study: The United States, Italy and Spain provided the acute and convalescent COVID-19 samples. In each case, the material was cDNA or gDNA derived from T cells, B-cell-depleted T cells, or PBMCs.

Libraries were prepared by immunoSEQ multiplex PCR; TCRdb keeps only in-frame clonotypes and omits some of them. Of more than 15,000 clones listed, approximately 80% are singletons. This CDR3 is 13 amino acids long. Trimming cost V 8 bases and J 8 bases, with 18 bases left between them. Sequencing was done on a sample of peripheral blood. V gene TRBV12-3 or TRBV12-4 combines with J gene TRBJ1-2; D unclear. The receptor was isolated from a man aged 60 to 75 with active or convalescent COVID-19. The CDR3 DNA reads as TGTGCCAGCGGCGGGCCCTCTGGTAGAGGCTACACCTTC. Amino acid sequence: CASGGPSGRGYTF.